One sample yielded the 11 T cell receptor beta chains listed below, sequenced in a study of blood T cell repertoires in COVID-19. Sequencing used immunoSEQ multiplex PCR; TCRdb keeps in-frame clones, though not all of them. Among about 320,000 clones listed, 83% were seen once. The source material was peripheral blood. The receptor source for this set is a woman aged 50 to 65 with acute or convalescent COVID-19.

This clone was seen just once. The DNA of the CDR3 is TGTGCCAGCAGTCCCCCGGGGGGCTACGAGCAGTACGTC. This gives the protein CASSPPGGYEQYV. V gene TRBV6-6 combines with J gene TRBJ2-7; 7 bases are shared with TRBD2. The CDR3 has 13 amino acids. Trimming at V came to 5 bases and at J to 3 bases, leaving 4 bases not matched to a gene. The germline V gene encodes CDR1 MNHNY and CDR2 SVGAGI (reference sequence).

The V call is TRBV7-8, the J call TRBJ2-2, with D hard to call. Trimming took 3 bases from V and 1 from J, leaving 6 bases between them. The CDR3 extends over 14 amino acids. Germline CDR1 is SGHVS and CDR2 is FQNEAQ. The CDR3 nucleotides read TGTGCCAGCAGCTTCCAACTGAACACCGGGGAGCTGTTTTTT. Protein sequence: CASSFQLNTGELFF.

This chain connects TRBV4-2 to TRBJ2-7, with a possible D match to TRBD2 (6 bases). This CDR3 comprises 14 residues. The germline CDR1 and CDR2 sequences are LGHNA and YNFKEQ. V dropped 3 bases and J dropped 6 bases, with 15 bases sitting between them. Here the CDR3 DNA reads TGTGCCAGCAGCCACCCTGGGGGAGGTTCCGAGCAGTACTTC. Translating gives CASSHPGGGSEQYF.

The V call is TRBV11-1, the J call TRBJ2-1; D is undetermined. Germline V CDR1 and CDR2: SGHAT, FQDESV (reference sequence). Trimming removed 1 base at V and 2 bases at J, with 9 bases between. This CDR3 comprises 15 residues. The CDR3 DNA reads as TGTGCCAGCAGCTTAGGGGCCCCAGCCTACAATGAGCAGTTCTTC. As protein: CASSLGAPAYNEQFF.

The CDR3 loop reads CASSSLGRGTWNTEAFF. The CDR3 DNA sequence: TGTGCCAGCAGCTCCCTTGGCAGGGGAACATGGAACACTGAAGCTTTCTTT. V gene TRBV7-2 combines with J gene TRBJ1-1, with D tentatively TRBD1 (6 bases). CDR3 size: 17 residues. Germline V gene sequence: CDR1 SGHTA, CDR2 FQGNSA. Trimming left V 4 bases short and J 1 base short, with 19 bases between.

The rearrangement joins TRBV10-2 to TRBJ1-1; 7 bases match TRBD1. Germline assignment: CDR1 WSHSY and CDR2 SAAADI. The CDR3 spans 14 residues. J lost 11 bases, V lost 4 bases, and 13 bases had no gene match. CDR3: CASSASAGGPVAFF. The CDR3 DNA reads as TGCGCCAGCAGTGCTTCGGCAGGGGGGCCGGTGGCTTTCTTT.

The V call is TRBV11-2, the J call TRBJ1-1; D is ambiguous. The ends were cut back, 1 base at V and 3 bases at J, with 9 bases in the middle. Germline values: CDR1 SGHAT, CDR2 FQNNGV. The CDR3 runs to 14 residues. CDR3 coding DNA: TGTGCCAGCAGCTTAGCGCCCGCGGACACTGAAGCTTTCTTT. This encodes CASSLAPADTEAFF.

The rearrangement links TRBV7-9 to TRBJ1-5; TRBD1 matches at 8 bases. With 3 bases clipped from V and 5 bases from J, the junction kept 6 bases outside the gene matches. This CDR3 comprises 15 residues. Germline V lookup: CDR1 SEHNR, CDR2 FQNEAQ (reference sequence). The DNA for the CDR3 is TGTGCCAGCAGCTTGGACGGGACAGGTTATCAGCCCCAGCATTTT. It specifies CASSLDGTGYQPQHF.

The CDR3 DNA reads as TGTGCCAGAGAAAAAGGACTAGCCTCCGAGACCCAGTACTTC. Protein: CAREKGLASETQYF. V and J are TRBV2 and TRBJ2-5; TRBD2 matches at 8 bases. The CDR3 is made up of 14 amino acids. The germline V gene has CDR1 SNHLY and CDR2 FYNNEI. V lost 9 bases to trimming and J lost 5 bases; unmatched junction nucleotides: 11. Variable domain in full (rest from reference TRBV2 and TRBJ2-5): EPEVTQTPSHQVTQMGQEVILRCVPISNHLYFYWYRQILGQKVEFLVSFYNNEISEKSEIFDDQFSVERPDGSNFTLKIRSTKLEDSAMYFCAREKGLASETQYFGPGTRLLVL.

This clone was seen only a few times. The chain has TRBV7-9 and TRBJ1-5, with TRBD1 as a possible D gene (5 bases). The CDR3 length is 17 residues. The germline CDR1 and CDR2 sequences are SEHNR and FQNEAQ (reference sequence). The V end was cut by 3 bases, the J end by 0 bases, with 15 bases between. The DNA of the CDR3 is TGTGCCAGCAGCTTTGGGGATCAGGGATATAGCAATCAGCCCCAGCATTTT. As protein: CASSFGDQGYSNQPQHF.

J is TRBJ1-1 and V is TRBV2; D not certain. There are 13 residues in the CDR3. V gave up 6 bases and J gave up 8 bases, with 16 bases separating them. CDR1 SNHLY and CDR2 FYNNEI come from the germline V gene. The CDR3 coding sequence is TGTGCCAGCAGCCTAGTCGCGACGGAAGAAGCTTTCTTT. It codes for CASSLVATEEAFF.